This TCR beta chain derives from a study of cytomegalovirus exposure and HLA in healthy donors. Study-level findings and limits: Among the sequence variants, a highly shared cluster was likely an artifact of sequencing. In a later analysis, a missense DCLRE1C variant was linked to TCR beta V- and J-gene trimming.

PCR used 60 Vbeta primers and 13 Jbeta primers. The repertoire was sequenced with immunoSEQ multiplex PCR; TCRdb's copy has only in-frame clones and lacks some. The sample lists 75,000 to 90,000 clones, 10% occurring once. CDR3 length: 14 amino acids. Germline assignment: CDR1 SQVTM and CDR2 ANQGSEA. The ends lost 4 bases at V and 4 bases at J; junction bases unmatched: 8. This clone has a handful of counts. The antigen is unknown. The TCR sequence derives from a man in his sixties in good health and CMV-seropositive. Input material: PBMCs. This sequence joins TRBV29-1 and TRBJ2-5, with 8 bases identical to TRBD1. CDR3 in amino acids: CSVGAGGAPETQYF. For the CDR3, the DNA is TGCAGCGTTGGGGCAGGGGGCGCCCCAGAGACCCAGTACTTC. Combining the CDR3 with reference TRBV29-1 and TRBJ2-5 gives the whole variable domain SAVISQKPSRDICQRGTSLTIQCQVDSQVTMMFWYRQQPGQSLTLIATANQGSEATYESGFVIDKFPISRPNLTFSTLTVSNMSPEDSSIYLCSVGAGGAPETQYFGPGTRLLVL.